These 2 T cell receptor beta chains share one sample of origin, sequenced in a study of blood T cell repertoires in COVID-19. TCRdb keeps only in-frame clones here, not all; method: immunoSEQ multiplex PCR. The data hold tens of thousands of clones, with roughly 86% observed a single time. Sequencing used peripheral blood. The receptors stem from a man between 45 and 60 years old with acute or convalescent COVID-19.

This chain joins TRBV28 and TRBJ2-7, with 9 nucleotides matching TRBD2. CDR1 and CDR2 (germline): MDHEN, SYDVKM. After removal of 2 bases from V and 2 bases from J, the junction contained 4 bases not matched to a gene. The CDR3 has 15 amino acids. CDR3 DNA sequence: TGTGCCAGCAGTTTAGTGGCGGGAGGGCCCTACGAGCAGTACTTC. This codes for CASSLVAGGPYEQYF.

This chain connects TRBV27 to TRBJ2-1; 11 bases agree with TRBD2. The CDR3 loop spans 13 amino acids. CDR1 MNHEY and CDR2 SMNVEV come from the germline V gene (reference sequence). With V trimmed by 6 bases and J by 10 bases, 5 bases remained unmatched. CDR3 in amino acids: CASSLAGGLEQFF. The CDR3 DNA sequence: TGTGCCAGCAGCCTAGCGGGGGGCTTGGAGCAGTTCTTC.